The clone carrying this T cell receptor (beta chain) was recorded only once. What it binds is unknown. This entry is derived from a study of T cells in localized non-small cell lung cancer. TCRdb keeps only in-frame clones here, not all; method: immunoSEQ multiplex PCR. Of tens of thousands of clones listed, around 86% were seen once; the top ten hold 2% to 3%. V dropped 5 bases and J dropped 7; count of bases not matched to a gene: 8. Germline assignment: CDR1 SGHAT and CDR2 FQDESV (reference sequence). This CDR3 has 14 amino acids. Study findings and constraints: Analysis by sequencing included only one tumor region, so heterogeneity remains possible. In adjacent lung, a median about 54 of the top 100 tumor clones were found.

The sample here was PBMCs, taken before any cancer treatment. The chain couples TRBV11-1 to TRBJ2-5, with 9 positions matching TRBD1. The TCR comes from a man aged 40 to 70 with stage II lung adenocarcinoma. The CDR3 bases are TGTGCCAGCAGCCCCGGGACAGGGAGTACGACCCAGTACTTC. Translation: CASSPGTGSTTQYF.